These 16 T cell receptor beta chains were sequenced from one sample in a study of T cell repertoires in cytomegalovirus infection. From the reads, TCRdb called clonotypes with MiXCR, one entry per CDR3 protein. Of 200,000 to 300,000 distinct CDR3 sequences in the sample, 9.1% are singletons; the top ten hold approximately 15%. Sequenced: PBMCs. The receptor source for this set is a human donor in good health (CMV status not recorded). Some clones in this sample may be carry-over from other donors' samples.

Concerning this clonotype: One end of the junction is discordant with germline, which a read error may explain. The chain is built from TRBV5-5 and TRBJ2-7, with 7 bases fitting TRBD2. Germline V gives CDR1 SGHKS, CDR2 YYEKEE (reference sequence). CDR3 size: 16 residues. The CDR3 loop reads CASSLVAGEASCEQYF. The CDR3 nucleotides are TGTGCCAGCAGCTTGGTGGCGGGAGAGGCCTCCTGCGAGCAGTACTTC.

This clonotype was observed at least ten times. J is TRBJ1-1 and V is TRBV7-2; TRBD1 might be the D (5 bases). The CDR3 contains 16 residues. The V gene's germline CDR1 is SGHTA and CDR2 FQGNSA. Trimming removed 2 bases from V and 5 bases from J, with 18 bases in between. The chain's CDR3 is CASSLISSGAGTEAFF. For the CDR3, the DNA is TGTGCCAGCAGCTTAATCAGTTCCGGGGCGGGAACTGAAGCTTTCTTT.

The chain has TRBV5-4 and TRBJ1-1; TRBD1 might be the D (5 bases). This CDR3 is built from 10 residues. Germline V gives CDR1 SGHNT, CDR2 YYREEE (reference sequence). V was clipped by 4 bases and J by 8 bases, with 6 bases between them. CDR3 coding DNA: TGTGCCAGCAGCCACAGGGAAGCTTTCTTT. It encodes CASSHREAFF.

This chain joins TRBV6-2 or TRBV6-3 and TRBJ2-3, with 7 nucleotides matching TRBD1. The length of the CDR3 is 15 residues. The V segment lost 6 bases and the J segment 0 bases; nucleotides outside the gene matches: 6. The germline CDR1 and CDR2 sequences are MNHEY and SVGEGT. The CDR3 sequence: CASSRGTVSTDTQYF. For the CDR3, the DNA is TGTGCCAGCAGCCGTGGGACAGTCAGCACAGATACGCAGTATTTT.

This clonotype has at least ten counts. The V and J genes are TRBV5-6 and TRBJ2-1; the D call may be TRBD1 or TRBD2 (5 bases each). The ends were cut back, 0 bases at V and 10 bases at J, with 11 bases in the middle. Per the germline V gene, CDR1 is SGHDT and CDR2 is YYEEEE. CDR3 length equals 13 residues. This chain's CDR3 is CASSLAGPGEQFF. The CDR3 DNA reads TGTGCCAGCAGCTTGGCGGGGCCCGGGGAGCAGTTCTTC.

This clonotype was seen repeatedly, ten times or more. This chain uses TRBV7-2 with TRBJ2-3, with 7 bases lining up with TRBD1. The trim removed 0 bases at V and 2 bases at J, leaving 5 bases unmatched. CDR3 length: 16 amino acids. Germline values: CDR1 SGHTA, CDR2 FQGNSA. CDR3 DNA sequence: TGTGCCAGCAGCTTAGCGTCGAGGGGGCCCACAGATACGCAGTATTTT. Its protein is CASSLASRGPTDTQYF.

In its sample, this clonotype was seen many times. The V and J genes are TRBV7-9 and TRBJ2-7; D gene uncertain. Germline V CDR1 and CDR2: SEHNR, FQNEAQ (reference sequence). There are 13 residues in the CDR3. Trimming shortened V by 2 bases and J by 2 bases, and 7 bases separated the two germline ends. The CDR3 nucleotides read TGTGCCAGCAGCTTACTAGGAACCTACGAGCAGTACTTC. Its protein is CASSLLGTYEQYF.

This clonotype occurred many times. This rearrangement joins TRBV7-2 to TRBJ2-4; D call uncertain. The germline CDR1 and CDR2 sequences are SGHTA and FQGNSA. V lost 5 bases, J lost 6 bases, and 14 bases lay in between. This CDR3 comprises 14 residues. CDR3 coding DNA: TGTGCCAGCAGCCCCACCCGAGACACAAACATTCAGTACTTC. Protein product: CASSPTRDTNIQYF. The full variable domain, with the rest looked up from reference TRBV7-2 and TRBJ2-4, is GAGVSQSPSNKVTEKGKDVELRCDPISGHTALYWYRQSLGQGLEFLIYFQGNSAPDKSGLPSDRFSAERTGGSVSTLTIQRTQQEDSAVYLCASSPTRDTNIQYFGAGTRLSVL.

In this sample, this clonotype turned up a few times. The rearrangement links TRBV19 to TRBJ1-2; no definite D call. The germline gives CDR1 LNHDA, CDR2 SQIVND (reference sequence). The CDR3 extends over 14 amino acids. V was cut by 1 base and J by 1 base, with 7 bases left in between. The CDR3 protein is CASSIVNSNYGYTF. For the CDR3, the DNA is TGTGCCAGTAGTATAGTCAACAGTAACTATGGCTACACCTTC.

With regard to this clonotype: A much larger clone sits a single nucleotide away, making a read error possible. The V gene is TRBV7-2, the J gene TRBJ2-5; D possibly matches TRBD1 or TRBD2 (5 bases each). Germline CDR1 reads SGHTA; CDR2 reads FQGNSA. Deletions cut 4 bases from V and 2 bases from J, with 11 bases between. The CDR3 extends over 14 amino acids. CDR3 amino acids: CASSWGNKQETQYF. The CDR3 nucleotides are TGTGCCAGCAGCTGGGGGAACAAGCAAGAGACCCAGTACTTC.

This clonotype was detected only a few times. The CDR3 protein is CASSQVYGAGELFF. The CDR3 DNA sequence: TGTGCCAGCAGCCAAGTTTATGGGGCCGGGGAGCTGTTTTTT. This chain links TRBV14 with TRBJ2-2; D call uncertain. The germline V and J ends were trimmed by 1 base and 6 bases, with 9 bases remaining between them. Per the germline V gene, CDR1 is SGHDN and CDR2 is FVKESK. This CDR3 has 14 residues.

This clonotype occurred many times. The rearrangement links TRBV24-1 to TRBJ2-5; TRBD1 or TRBD2 may be the D gene (5 bases each). V was clipped by 4 bases and J by 2 bases, with 13 bases between them. Germline CDR1 and CDR2: KGHDR and SFDVKD. CDR3 length: 15 residues. In DNA, the CDR3 is TGTGCCACCAGTGACAGGGAAGAGGGGCAAGAGACCCAGTACTTC. Residues: CATSDREEGQETQYF.

The table lists this clonotype with many counts. This chain connects TRBV10-3 to TRBJ2-1; possible D gene TRBD1, 5 bases. V was cut by 8 bases and J by 3 bases, with 17 bases left in between. The CDR3 contains 15 residues. Germline CDR1 is ENHRY and CDR2 is SYGVKD. CDR3 residues: CAIPGQGRIYNEQFF. The CDR3 bases are TGTGCCATCCCAGGGCAGGGTAGGATCTACAATGAGCAGTTCTTC.

The table lists this clonotype with a few counts. V is TRBV20-1 and J is TRBJ2-1; 11 nucleotides match TRBD2. The germline V gene encodes CDR1 DFQATT and CDR2 SNEGSKA (reference sequence). CDR3 length equals 14 residues. V lost 6 bases and J lost 7; bases outside the gene matches: 8. The CDR3 nucleotides are TGCAGTGCGGGAAAACTAGCGGGAGTTAATGAGCAGTTCTTC. Protein product: CSAGKLAGVNEQFF.

This clonotype is a singleton in its sample. A much bigger clone sits one base away, suggesting this may be a read error. As the CDR3 is not closed by the conserved phenylalanine or tryptophan, this likely results from a read error. The chain couples TRBV19 to TRBJ1-4; 9 nucleotides agree with TRBD1. Germline V gene sequence: CDR1 LNHDA, CDR2 SQIVND (reference sequence). This CDR3 region has 15 residues. The V and J ends lost 5 bases and 6 bases, in that order; junction bases with no gene match: 7. The CDR3 region is CASSPSGQGYEKLFL. CDR3 nucleotide sequence: TGTGCCAGTAGTCCCTCGGGACAGGGATATGAAAAACTGTTTCTT.

As for this clonotype: Given a much more abundant clone one base away, this may be a read error. The chain has TRBV11-2 and TRBJ2-6, with D perhaps TRBD1 or TRBD2 (6 bases each). The CDR3 covers 16 residues. CDR1 and CDR2 from the germline V gene are SGHAT and FQNNGV. CDR3 protein: CASSENGGSGADVLTF. Written as DNA, the CDR3 is TGTGCCAGCAGCGAGAACGGGGGCTCTGGGGCCGACGTCCTGACTTTC.